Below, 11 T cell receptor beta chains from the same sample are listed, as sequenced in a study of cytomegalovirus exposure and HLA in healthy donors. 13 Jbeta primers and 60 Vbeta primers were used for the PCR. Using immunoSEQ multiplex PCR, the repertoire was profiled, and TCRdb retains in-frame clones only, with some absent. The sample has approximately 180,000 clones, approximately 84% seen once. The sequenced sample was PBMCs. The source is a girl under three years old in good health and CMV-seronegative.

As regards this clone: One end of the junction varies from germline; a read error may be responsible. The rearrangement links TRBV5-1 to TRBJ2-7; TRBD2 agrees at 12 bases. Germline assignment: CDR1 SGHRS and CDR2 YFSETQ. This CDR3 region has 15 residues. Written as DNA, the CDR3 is TGCGCCAGCAGCTTGGAGTCTAGCGGGAGGGCCGAGTCTTCCTTC. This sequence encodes CASSLESSGRAESSF.

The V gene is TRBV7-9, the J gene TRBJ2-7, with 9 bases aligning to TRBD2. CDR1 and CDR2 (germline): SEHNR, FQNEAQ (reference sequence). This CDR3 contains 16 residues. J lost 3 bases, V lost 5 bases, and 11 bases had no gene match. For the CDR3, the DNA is TGTGCCAGCAGCACCACCTTAGCGGGGGAGCACTACGAGCAGTACTTC. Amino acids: CASSTTLAGEHYEQYF. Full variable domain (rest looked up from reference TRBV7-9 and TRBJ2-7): DTGVSQNPRHKITKRGQNVTFRCDPISEHNRLYWYRQTLGQGPEFLTYFQNEAQLEKSRLLSDRFSAERPKGSFSTLEIQRTEQGDSAMYLCASSTTLAGEHYEQYFGPGTRLTVT.

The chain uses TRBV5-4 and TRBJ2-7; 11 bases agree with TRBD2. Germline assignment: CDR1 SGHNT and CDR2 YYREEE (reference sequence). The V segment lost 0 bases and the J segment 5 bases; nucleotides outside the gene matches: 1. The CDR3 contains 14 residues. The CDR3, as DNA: TGTGCCAGCAGCTTGGAACTAGCGGGGGACGAGCAGTACTTC. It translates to CASSLELAGDEQYF.

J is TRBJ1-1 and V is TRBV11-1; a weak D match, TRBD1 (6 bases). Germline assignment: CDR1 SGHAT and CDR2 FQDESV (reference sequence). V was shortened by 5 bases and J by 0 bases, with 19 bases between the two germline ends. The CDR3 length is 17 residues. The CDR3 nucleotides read TGTGCCAGCAGCACTCGACAGGCGCCCTTCATGAACACTGAAGCTTTCTTT. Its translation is CASSTRQAPFMNTEAFF. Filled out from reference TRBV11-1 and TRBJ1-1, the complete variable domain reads EAEVAQSPRYKITEKSQAVAFWCDPISGHATLYWYRQILGQGPELLVQFQDESVVDDSQLPKDRFSAERLKGVDSTLKIQPAELGDSAMYLCASSTRQAPFMNTEAFFGQGTRLTVV.

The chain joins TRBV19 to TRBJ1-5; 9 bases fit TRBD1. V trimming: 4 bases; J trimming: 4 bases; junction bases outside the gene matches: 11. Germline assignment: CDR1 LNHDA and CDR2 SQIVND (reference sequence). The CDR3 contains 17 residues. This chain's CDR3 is CASSRLRDRVGNQPQHF. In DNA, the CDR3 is TGTGCCAGTAGTAGACTCCGGGACAGGGTAGGAAATCAGCCCCAGCATTTT.

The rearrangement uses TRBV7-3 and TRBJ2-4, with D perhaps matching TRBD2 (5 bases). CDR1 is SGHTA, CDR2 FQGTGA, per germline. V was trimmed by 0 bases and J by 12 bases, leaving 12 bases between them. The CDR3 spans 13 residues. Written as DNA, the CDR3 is TGTGCCAGCAGCTTAACATTTACTAGTAGTCAGTACTTC. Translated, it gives CASSLTFTSSQYF.

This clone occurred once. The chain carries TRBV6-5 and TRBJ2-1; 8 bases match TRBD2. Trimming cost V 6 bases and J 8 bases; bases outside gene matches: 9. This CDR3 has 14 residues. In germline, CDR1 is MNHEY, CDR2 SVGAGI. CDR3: CASSRTSWWDEQFF. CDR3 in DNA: TGTGCCAGCAGCCGGACTAGCTGGTGGGATGAGCAGTTCTTC.

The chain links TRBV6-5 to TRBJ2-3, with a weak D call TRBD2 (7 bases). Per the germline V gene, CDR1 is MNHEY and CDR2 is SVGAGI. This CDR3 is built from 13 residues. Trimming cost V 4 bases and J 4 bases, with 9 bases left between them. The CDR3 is CASSSGGPDTQYF. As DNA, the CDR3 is TGTGCCAGCAGTTCCGGGGGGCCAGATACGCAGTATTTT.

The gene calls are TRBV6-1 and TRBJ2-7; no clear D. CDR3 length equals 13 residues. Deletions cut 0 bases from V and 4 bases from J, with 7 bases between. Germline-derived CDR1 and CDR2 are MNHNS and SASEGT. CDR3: CASSEARPYEQYF. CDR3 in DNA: TGTGCCAGCAGTGAAGCGCGCCCATACGAGCAGTACTTC.

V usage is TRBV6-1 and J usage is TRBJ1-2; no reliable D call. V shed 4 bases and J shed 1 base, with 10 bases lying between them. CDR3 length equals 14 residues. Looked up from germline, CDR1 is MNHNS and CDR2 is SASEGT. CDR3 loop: CASSATADNYGYTF. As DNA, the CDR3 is TGTGCCAGCAGTGCAACAGCAGATAACTATGGCTACACCTTC.

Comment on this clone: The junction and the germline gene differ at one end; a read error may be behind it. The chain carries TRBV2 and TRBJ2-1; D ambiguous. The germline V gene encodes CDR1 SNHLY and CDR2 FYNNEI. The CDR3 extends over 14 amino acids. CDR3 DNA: TGTGCCAGCAGTGTAGTAAGCTCCCACAATGAGCAGTTCTTC. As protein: CASSVVSSHNEQFF.